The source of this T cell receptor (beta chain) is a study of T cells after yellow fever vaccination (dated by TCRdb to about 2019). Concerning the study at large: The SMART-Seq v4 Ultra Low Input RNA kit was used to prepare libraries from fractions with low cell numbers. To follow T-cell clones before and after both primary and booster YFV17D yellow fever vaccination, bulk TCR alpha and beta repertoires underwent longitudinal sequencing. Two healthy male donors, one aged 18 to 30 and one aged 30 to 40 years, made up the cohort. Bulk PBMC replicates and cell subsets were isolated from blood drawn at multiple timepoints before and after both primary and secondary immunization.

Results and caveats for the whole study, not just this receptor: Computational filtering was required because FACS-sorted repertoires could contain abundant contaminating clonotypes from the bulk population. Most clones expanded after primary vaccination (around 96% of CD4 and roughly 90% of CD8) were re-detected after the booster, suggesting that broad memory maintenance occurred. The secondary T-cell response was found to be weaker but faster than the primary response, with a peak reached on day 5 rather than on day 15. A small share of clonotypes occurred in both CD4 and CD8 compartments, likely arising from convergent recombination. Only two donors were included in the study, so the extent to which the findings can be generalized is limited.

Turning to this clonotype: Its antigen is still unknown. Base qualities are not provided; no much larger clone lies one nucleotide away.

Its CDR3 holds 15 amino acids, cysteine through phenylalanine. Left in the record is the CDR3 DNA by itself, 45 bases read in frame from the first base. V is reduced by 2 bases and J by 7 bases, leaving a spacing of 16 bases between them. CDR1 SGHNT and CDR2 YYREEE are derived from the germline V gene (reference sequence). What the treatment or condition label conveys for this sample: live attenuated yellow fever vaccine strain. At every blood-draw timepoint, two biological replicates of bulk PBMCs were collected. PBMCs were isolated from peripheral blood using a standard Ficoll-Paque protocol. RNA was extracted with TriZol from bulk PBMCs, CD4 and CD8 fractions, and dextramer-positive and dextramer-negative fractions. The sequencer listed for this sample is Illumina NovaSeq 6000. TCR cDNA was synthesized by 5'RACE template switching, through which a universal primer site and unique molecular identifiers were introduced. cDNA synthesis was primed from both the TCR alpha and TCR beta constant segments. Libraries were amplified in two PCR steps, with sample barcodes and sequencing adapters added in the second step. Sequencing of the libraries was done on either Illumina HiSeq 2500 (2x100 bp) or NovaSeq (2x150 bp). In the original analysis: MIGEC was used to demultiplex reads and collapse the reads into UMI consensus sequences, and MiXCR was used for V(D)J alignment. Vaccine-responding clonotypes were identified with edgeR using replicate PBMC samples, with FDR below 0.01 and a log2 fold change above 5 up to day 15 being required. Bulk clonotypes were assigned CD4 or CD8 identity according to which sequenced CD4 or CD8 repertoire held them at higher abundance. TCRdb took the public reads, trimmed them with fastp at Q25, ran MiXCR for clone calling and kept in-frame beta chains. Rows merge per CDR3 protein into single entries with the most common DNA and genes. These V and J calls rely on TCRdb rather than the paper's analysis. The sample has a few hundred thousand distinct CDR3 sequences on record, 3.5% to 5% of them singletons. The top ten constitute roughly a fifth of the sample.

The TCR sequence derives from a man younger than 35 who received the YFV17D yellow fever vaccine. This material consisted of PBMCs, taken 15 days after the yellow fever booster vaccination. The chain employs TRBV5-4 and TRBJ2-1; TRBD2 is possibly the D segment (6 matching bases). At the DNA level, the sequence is TGTGCCAGCAGCTTCAACGGGGACTTCCCTAATGAGCAGTTCTTC. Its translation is CASSFNGDFPNEQFF.